Given below is one T cell receptor (beta chain) in context. The antigen remains unidentified. The primer mix had 60 Vbeta and 13 Jbeta primers. This table comes from immunoSEQ multiplex PCR, and its TCRdb copy is limited to in-frame clones, with some not included. Among 150,000 or so clones listed, 77% were seen once. This CDR3 region has 13 residues. V was cut by 5 bases and J by 8 bases, with 12 bases left in between. Per the germline V gene, CDR1 is SGHAT and CDR2 is FQDESV (reference sequence). This sample stems from a study of cytomegalovirus exposure and HLA in healthy donors. Whole-study findings and limits: Confirmation was obtained in vitro that a few CMV-associated chains are specific for CMV antigens. DRB1 had the most TCR associations and HLA-C the fewest, a later analysis found, with rates varying by HLA locus.

Sequencing was done on a sample of PBMCs. The clonotype comes from a male donor in good health and CMV-seronegative. V gene TRBV11-1 combines with J gene TRBJ2-2, with D unresolved. CDR3 region: CASSPMSAGELFF. The CDR3 region has the DNA TGTGCCAGCAGCCCTATGTCAGCGGGGGAGCTGTTTTTT. Using reference TRBV11-1 and TRBJ2-2 for the parts outside the CDR3, the full variable domain is EAEVAQSPRYKITEKSQAVAFWCDPISGHATLYWYRQILGQGPELLVQFQDESVVDDSQLPKDRFSAERLKGVDSTLKIQPAELGDSAMYLCASSPMSAGELFFGEGSRLTVL.